These 32 T cell receptor beta chains originate from one sample sequenced in a study of T cell repertoires in cytomegalovirus infection. TCRdb re-called the reads with MiXCR, one entry per CDR3 protein. The repertoire includes about 330,000 distinct CDR3 sequences, approximately 30% of them detected once, and roughly 13% sits in the top ten. These TCRs are of unknown antigen specificity. The sequences come from cultured PBMCs, collected from culture after CMV antigen stimulation. Source of these receptors: a human donor in good health (CMV status not recorded). Some clones in this sample may be carry-over from other donors' samples.

The chain links TRBV18 to TRBJ2-3; D unresolved. Trimming cost V 3 bases and J 2 bases, with 12 bases left between them. Germline V CDR1 and CDR2: KGHSH, LQKENI. The CDR3 has 15 amino acids. The CDR3 region has the DNA TGTGCCAGCTCACCGGGCGTAGCCCCCACAGATACGCAGTATTTT. It encodes CASSPGVAPTDTQYF. The full variable domain, its missing parts supplied by reference TRBV18 and TRBJ2-3, is NAGVMQNPRHLVRRRGQEARLRCSPMKGHSHVYWYRQLPEEGLKFMVYLQKENIIDESGMPKERFSAEFPKEGPSILRIQQVVRGDSAAYFCASSPGVAPTDTQYFGPGTRLTVL.

This clonotype was counted ten times or more. The chain has TRBV18 and TRBJ2-3; no firm D call. V was pared by 1 base and J by 3 bases, with 8 bases between. Germline V gene lookup returns CDR1 KGHSH and CDR2 LQKENI. This CDR3 is 14 amino acids long. Written as DNA, the CDR3 is TGTGCCAGCTCACCACTGCCAGCTACAGATACGCAGTATTTT. Its protein product is CASSPLPATDTQYF.

The rearrangement links TRBV7-9 to TRBJ2-3, with 13 bases that match TRBD2. The CDR3 totals 16 residues. Germline CDR1 is SEHNR and CDR2 is FQNEAQ (reference sequence). V was pared by 5 bases and J by 3 bases, with 5 bases of the junction left unmatched. The CDR3, as DNA: TGTGCCAGCAGCCCCGGACTAGCGGGAGCTACAGATACGCAGTATTTT. Translating gives CASSPGLAGATDTQYF.

The V and J genes are TRBV12-3 or TRBV12-4 and TRBJ2-7; tentative D call: TRBD2 (5 bases). The CDR3 has 12 amino acids. Trimming removed 6 bases at V and 3 bases at J, with 9 bases between. This CDR3 reads CASSPGLYEQYV. As DNA, the CDR3 is TGTGCCAGCAGCCCCGGACTCTACGAGCAGTACGTC.

CDR3: CASSGEDHESTDTQYF. CDR3 in DNA: TGTGCCAGCAGTGGTGAGGACCATGAGAGCACAGATACGCAGTATTTT. V usage is TRBV7-9 and J usage is TRBJ2-3; no definite D call. The CDR3 consists of 16 residues. The germline V gene has CDR1 SEHNR and CDR2 FQNEAQ (reference sequence). Trimming removed 6 bases from V and 0 bases from J, with 16 bases in between.

The chain employs TRBV6-1 and TRBJ1-2, with D perhaps matching TRBD1 (6 bases). Germline lookup yields CDR1 MNHNS and CDR2 SASEGT. Trimming removed 4 bases from V and 4 bases from J, with 16 bases in between. The length of the CDR3 is 15 residues. The CDR3 is CASSGSGARSYGYTF. DNA of the CDR3: TGTGCCAGCAGTGGGTCAGGGGCCCGCTCCTATGGCTACACCTTC.

CDR3 sequence: CASSLEGWTQYF. CDR3 DNA: TGTGCCAGCAGTTTAGAGGGGTGGACCCAGTACTTC. This chain uses TRBV28 with TRBJ2-5; D may correspond to TRBD1 or TRBD2 (5 bases each). This CDR3 has 12 amino acids. V lost 2 bases, J lost 7 bases, and 8 bases lay in between. CDR1 is MDHEN and CDR2 is SYDVKM in the germline V gene.

The chain has TRBV19 and TRBJ1-5; 10 bases align to TRBD1. The CDR3 length is 16 residues. Losses at the gene ends were 3 bases for V and 4 bases for J; bases not matched to a gene: 6. Looked up from germline, CDR1 is LNHDA and CDR2 is SQIVND (reference sequence). As DNA, the CDR3 is TGTGCCAGTAGTATGCTGGGACAGGGGCTAAATCAGCCCCAGCATTTT. It translates to CASSMLGQGLNQPQHF.

This chain uses TRBV20-1 with TRBJ1-6; 9 positions agree with TRBD1. V dropped 2 bases and J dropped 8; count of bases not matched to a gene: 7. The CDR3 runs 15 residues. Germline CDR1 DFQATT, CDR2 SNEGSKA (reference sequence). The DNA of the CDR3 is TGCAGTGCTAGACCGGGACAGGGTCTGGATTCACCCCTCCACTTT. It specifies CSARPGQGLDSPLHF.

This clonotype was seen a handful of times. V is TRBV11-2 and J is TRBJ2-7; the D gene is possibly TRBD1 (5 bases). Germline CDR1 and CDR2: SGHAT and FQNNGV. The CDR3 is 16 amino acids. Deletions cut 0 bases from V and 2 bases from J, with 14 bases between. The CDR3 reads CASSLDLRARPYEQYF. DNA of the CDR3: TGTGCCAGCAGCTTAGATCTCAGGGCCCGACCCTACGAGCAGTACTTC.

This clonotype has just a few counts. V usage is TRBV6-6 and J usage is TRBJ2-2; 8 nucleotides align to TRBD1. Looked up from germline, CDR1 is MNHNY and CDR2 is SVGAGI (reference sequence). The V segment lost 5 bases and the J segment 13 bases; nucleotides outside the gene matches: 9. There are 13 residues in the CDR3. The CDR3 region is CASSQTGVAGLFF. The CDR3 nucleotides are TGTGCCAGCAGTCAGACAGGGGTGGCAGGGCTGTTTTTT.

This chain connects TRBV10-3 to TRBJ2-7; 9 bases map to TRBD1. Germline V CDR1 and CDR2: ENHRY, SYGVKD. J gave up 3 bases and V 6 bases, and 3 bases lay outside the gene matches. This CDR3 has 13 amino acids. CDR3 bases: TGTGCCATCAGAACGGGACAGGGCTACGAGCAGTACTTC. Its protein is CAIRTGQGYEQYF.

The chain has TRBV11-2 and TRBJ2-3; 7 nucleotides agree with TRBD2. V shed 7 bases, J shed 1 base, and the junction held 8 bases outside the gene matches. The germline gives CDR1 SGHAT, CDR2 FQNNGV. The CDR3 covers 15 residues. Here the CDR3 DNA reads TGTGCCAGCACCCCCGGTGCGGGAGGCACAGATACGCAGTATTTT. Protein: CASTPGAGGTDTQYF.

This clonotype was recorded many times. The chain couples TRBV28 to TRBJ1-3, with a possible D match to TRBD1 (6 bases). Germline-derived CDR1 and CDR2 are MDHEN and SYDVKM. The CDR3 runs to 14 residues. The ends were cut back, 1 base at V and 2 bases at J, with 6 bases in the middle. CDR3 bases: TGTGCCAGCAGTTTATCAGGGGCTGGAAACACCATATATTTT. Its protein is CASSLSGAGNTIYF.

This clonotype was recorded a few times. The CDR3 loop reads CASRPDRVFEKLFF. The CDR3 DNA reads TGTGCCAGCAGGCCCGACAGGGTATTCGAAAAACTGTTTTTT. The chain uses TRBV2 and TRBJ1-4, with 7 bases matching TRBD1. This CDR3 is 14 amino acids long. The V gene end was trimmed by 6 bases and the J gene end by 8 bases; junction bases not matched to a gene: 9. Germline V CDR1 and CDR2: SNHLY, FYNNEI.

With respect to this clonotype: The junction departs from the called germline gene at one end, perhaps through a read error. V and J are TRBV9 and TRBJ1-1; D remains unclear. This CDR3 is 13 amino acids long. From germline, CDR1 is SGDLS and CDR2 YYNGEE. This CDR3 is CASNSATNTDAFF. The DNA of the CDR3 is TGTGCTAGCAATTCGGCGACGAACACTGACGCTTTCTTT.

This clonotype was seen only a few times. The V call is TRBV7-8, the J call TRBJ1-1; no reliable D call. Germline loops: CDR1 SGHVS, CDR2 FQNEAQ. The CDR3 is 14 residues long. V dropped 0 bases and J dropped 8 bases, with 13 bases sitting between them. CDR3 region: CASSLATSPREAFF. CDR3 DNA sequence: TGTGCCAGCAGCTTAGCTACTAGCCCCCGGGAAGCTTTCTTT.

The table lists this clonotype with a few counts. The chain employs TRBV19 and TRBJ2-1; the match to TRBD1 covers 10 bases. Germline V gene lookup returns CDR1 LNHDA and CDR2 SQIVND (reference sequence). J was trimmed by 4 bases and V by 3 bases; bases with no gene match: 6. The CDR3 extends over 16 amino acids. CDR3: CASSIRGQGPYNEQFF. CDR3 nucleotide sequence: TGTGCCAGTAGTATTAGGGGACAGGGGCCTTACAATGAGCAGTTCTTC.

V is TRBV10-3 and J is TRBJ1-1; possible D gene TRBD1, 5 bases. Trimming stripped 0 bases from V and 5 bases from J, with 13 bases between. Germline CDR1 reads ENHRY; CDR2 reads SYGVKD. This CDR3 is built from 15 residues. Here the CDR3 DNA reads TGTGCCATCAGTGAGTCGAGGCTCGGGGGGACTGAAGCTTTCTTT. This gives the protein CAISESRLGGTEAFF.

The chain employs TRBV3-1 and TRBJ2-1; 10 bases line up with TRBD2. Trimming cost V 4 bases and J 5 bases; bases outside gene matches: 5. Per germline, CDR1 LGHDT and CDR2 YNNKEL (reference sequence). The CDR3 has 15 amino acids. CDR3 in amino acids: CASSPLAGADNEQFF. CDR3 nucleotides: TGTGCCAGCAGCCCCCTAGCGGGAGCCGACAATGAGCAGTTCTTC.

This clonotype has only a few counts. The gene calls are TRBV24-1 and TRBJ2-5; 11 bases agree with TRBD2. CDR1 and CDR2 from the germline V gene are KGHDR and SFDVKD. The CDR3 contains 13 residues. V gave up 5 bases and J gave up 5 bases; unmatched junction bases: 0. The CDR3 loop is CATSVAGGETQYF. The CDR3, as DNA: TGTGCCACCAGTGTAGCGGGAGGGGAGACCCAGTACTTC.

This sequence joins TRBV6-5 and TRBJ2-7; 8 bases fit TRBD2. After removal of 5 bases from V and 4 bases from J, the junction contained 10 bases not matched to a gene. The CDR3 consists of 15 residues. From germline, CDR1 is MNHEY and CDR2 SVGAGI. The chain's CDR3 is CASSPIAGRAYEQYV. The CDR3 nucleotides are TGTGCCAGCAGTCCCATAGCGGGAAGGGCGTACGAGCAGTACGTC.

This clonotype was counted ten times or more. V gene TRBV7-2 combines with J gene TRBJ2-1; TRBD2 matches at 7 bases. The CDR3 contains 16 residues. V was clipped by 2 bases and J by 5 bases; unmatched bases: 9. Germline V lookup: CDR1 SGHTA, CDR2 FQGNSA. DNA of the CDR3: TGTGCCAGCAGCTTAAATGTGGGAGGGGTTAACAATGAGCAGTTCTTC. This codes for CASSLNVGGVNNEQFF. Full variable domain (remainder filled in from reference TRBV7-2 and TRBJ2-1): GAGVSQSPSNKVTEKGKDVELRCDPISGHTALYWYRQSLGQGLEFLIYFQGNSAPDKSGLPSDRFSAERTGGSVSTLTIQRTQQEDSAVYLCASSLNVGGVNNEQFFGPGTRLTVL.

With respect to this clonotype: A read error may be the cause here, since a much bigger clone is one base away. The J gene is TRBJ1-1, the V gene TRBV4-1, with unresolved D. The CDR3 has 13 amino acids. The germline CDR1 and CDR2 sequences are MGHRA and YSYEKL. V lost 2 bases to trimming and J lost 0 bases, with 4 bases between them. CDR3 DNA: TGCGCCAGCAGCCAAACGATGAACACTGAAGCTTTCTTT. It codes for CASSQTMNTEAFF.

This chain links TRBV7-2 with TRBJ2-2; TRBD2 aligns across 12 bases. This CDR3 comprises 17 residues. The V and J ends lost 5 bases and 3 bases, in that order; junction bases with no gene match: 7. Germline CDR1 and CDR2: SGHTA and FQGNSA. CDR3 sequence reads: CASSPTLAGGHTGELFF. The CDR3 coding sequence is TGTGCCAGCAGCCCAACTCTAGCGGGAGGGCACACCGGGGAGCTGTTTTTT.

The chain employs TRBV6-2 or TRBV6-3 and TRBJ1-5, with D perhaps TRBD1 (6 bases). The CDR3 totals 17 residues. Germline V gene data show CDR1 as MNHEY and CDR2 as SVGEGT. Deletions cut 0 bases from V and 7 bases from J, with 19 bases between. The CDR3 nucleotides are TGTGCCAGCAGTTACTCCGCCGGACAGTTGGGGGGGCAGCCCCAGCATTTT. It is translated as CASSYSAGQLGGQPQHF.

CDR3 sequence: CSVAGLARTEQFF. CDR3 DNA sequence: TGCAGCGTCGCCGGACTAGCGAGAACTGAGCAGTTCTTC. The chain links TRBV29-1 to TRBJ2-1; 9 bases are shared with TRBD2. The CDR3 length is 13 residues. CDR1 SQVTM and CDR2 ANQGSEA come from the germline V gene. With V trimmed by 6 bases and J by 9 bases, 9 bases remained unmatched.

Only a few counts were recorded for this clonotype. The rearrangement links TRBV7-9 to TRBJ2-6, with D maybe TRBD1 (6 bases). This CDR3 is 16 amino acids long. Germline-derived CDR1 and CDR2 are SEHNR and FQNEAQ (reference sequence). V was pared by 9 bases and J by 4 bases, with 19 bases between. This chain's CDR3 is CASPGHYSLGANVLTF. CDR3 sequence (DNA): TGTGCCAGTCCGGGACACTACTCTCTCGGGGCCAACGTCCTGACTTTC.

The V call is TRBV12-3 or TRBV12-4, the J call TRBJ2-5; the match to TRBD1 covers 10 bases. The CDR3 runs 17 residues. V shed 3 bases and J 9 bases; nucleotides not matched to a gene: 16. The CDR3 protein is CASSFAGTGAPTRAQYF. Here the CDR3 DNA reads TGTGCCAGCAGTTTCGCCGGGACAGGGGCCCCAACAAGGGCCCAGTACTTC.

The V call is TRBV10-3, the J call TRBJ2-1; D is ambiguous. This CDR3 spans 13 amino acids. V was pared by 7 bases and J by 0 bases, with 7 bases between. Germline V gives CDR1 ENHRY, CDR2 SYGVKD. DNA for the CDR3: TGTGCCATCAAAGTTGACTCCTACAATGAGCAGTTCTTC. Its translation: CAIKVDSYNEQFF.

The CDR3: CASTLTWATDTQYF. DNA of the CDR3: TGTGCCAGCACTCTAACCTGGGCCACAGATACGCAGTATTTT. This chain joins TRBV9 and TRBJ2-3; the D is unclear. With 6 bases removed from V and 2 bases from J, the gap between germline ends came to 13 bases. Germline V gene lookup returns CDR1 SGDLS and CDR2 YYNGEE. CDR3 length: 14 amino acids.

This clonotype was detected only a few times. This chain uses TRBV6-1 with TRBJ2-6; D might be TRBD2 (5 bases). This CDR3 has 15 amino acids. The germline V gene encodes CDR1 MNHNS and CDR2 SASEGT. The V end was cut by 5 bases, the J end by 0 bases, with 8 bases between. Here the CDR3 DNA reads TGTGCCAGCAGTCCAGAGGGCTCTGGGGCCAACGTCCTGACTTTC. Translation: CASSPEGSGANVLTF.